The clone carrying this TCR beta chain was seen many times. Its antigen is not identified. These data are taken from a study of CD8 T cells in ankylosing spondylitis. Notes on the study in general: Peripheral blood held disease-linked clones only at relatively low frequency, and these were CD8+. Significant enrichment of disease-linked clones was reported in matched ankylosing spondylitis synovial fluid.

Each TCR beta library was made by quantitative 5'-RACE that incorporated molecular barcodes. One entry per CDR3 protein results from TCRdb running MiXCR on the 5' RACE reads. The sample contains around 340,000 distinct CDR3 sequences, about 15% of which appear only once. The CDR3 contains 14 residues. Trimming cost V 0 bases and J 7 bases, with 10 bases left between them. Germline CDR1 SGHRS, CDR2 YFSETQ. The sequence derives from a male donor with ankylosing spondylitis or in good health (not recorded which). The source material was blood, either unsorted or a sorted T cell fraction (not recorded which). The chain couples TRBV5-1 to TRBJ1-4, with D unclear. CDR3 in DNA: TGCGCCAGCAGCTTGGGACGGACGGGTGAAAAACTGTTTTTT. This gives the protein CASSLGRTGEKLFF.